This is a list of T cell receptor beta chains from one sample in a study of T cell repertoires in cytomegalovirus infection. One entry per CDR3 protein results from TCRdb running MiXCR on the reads. The data hold fewer than 550,000 distinct CDR3 sequences, with about 11% observed a single time. The sequenced sample consisted of PBMCs. These receptors came from a human donor in good health (CMV status not recorded). Some clones in this sample may be carry-over from other donors' samples. CDR3s include the opening cysteine and the closing phenylalanine or tryptophan. D genes are given only for firm matches. Some rows have no size entry. The others give once, few or many, or a class for an expanded clone.

abundance | j_gene | v_gene | d_gene | CDR3aa | CDR3nt
many | TRBJ2-2 | TRBV5-1 | - | CASSLRTDTGELFF | TGCGCCAGCAGCTTGCGGACAGACACCGGGGAGCTGTTTTTT
- | TRBJ2-2 | TRBV7-3 | TRBD1 | CASSLIGGGTGELFF | TGTGCCAGCAGCTTAATAGGGGGCGGCACCGGGGAGCTGTTTTTT
- | TRBJ2-3 | TRBV11-2 | TRBD1 | CASSLDAGQAFTQYF | TGTGCCAGCAGCTTAGATGCAGGACAGGCGTTTACGCAGTATTTT
- | TRBJ2-2 | TRBV7-3 | - | CASSLSPHRTGELFF | TGTGCCAGCAGCTTATCCCCGCACCGCACCGGGGAGCTGTTTTTT
- | TRBJ2-3 | TRBV20-1 | - | CSARDYSGRSTDTQYF | TGCAGTGCTAGAGATTATTCAGGGAGAAGCACAGATACGCAGTATTTT
- | TRBJ2-7 | TRBV20-1 | TRBD2 | CSAGGLAGLSYEQYF | TGCAGTGCTGGGGGGTTAGCGGGACTCTCCTACGAGCAGTACTTC
- | TRBJ1-2 | TRBV2 | TRBD1 | CASRRQGLSYTF | TGTGCCAGCAGACGACAGGGGTTGAGCTACACCTTC
few | TRBJ1-2 | TRBV11-2 | - | CASSLNVDGYTF | TGTGCCAGCAGCTTAAACGTTGACGGCTACACCTTC
many | TRBJ2-5 | TRBV20-1 | - | CSAAGAFQETQYF | TGCAGTGCGGCGGGGGCGTTCCAAGAGACCCAGTACTTC
many | TRBJ2-2 | TRBV10-3 | - | CALYSNTGELFF | TGTGCCCTCTACTCGAACACCGGGGAGCTGTTTTTT
many | TRBJ2-2 | TRBV12-3/TRBV12-4 | TRBD2 | CASSSALTSGGNTGELFF | TGTGCCAGCAGTTCAGCTCTGACCAGCGGGGGGAACACCGGGGAGCTGTTTTTT
many | TRBJ1-1 | TRBV12-3/TRBV12-4 | - | CASSPTGQGANTEAFF | TGTGCCAGCAGTCCCACGGGGCAGGGCGCGAACACTGAAGCTTTCTTT
many | TRBJ1-2 | TRBV12-3/TRBV12-4 | TRBD1 | CASSYTGQHYGYTF | TGTGCCAGCAGCTATACGGGACAGCACTATGGCTACACCTTC
- | TRBJ2-1 | TRBV20-1 | - | CSARGRAPPRSSYNEQFF | TGCAGTGCTAGGGGCCGGGCCCCACCCCGAAGCTCCTACAATGAGCAGTTCTTC
many | TRBJ2-1 | TRBV12-3/TRBV12-4 | TRBD2 | CASSLSGGLRDEQFF | TGTGCCAGCAGTTTGAGCGGGGGGCTTCGAGATGAGCAGTTCTTC